The subject of this entry is one T cell receptor beta chain. Trimming stripped 2 bases from V and 5 bases from J, with 10 bases between. The CDR3 totals 14 residues. Germline V gene lookup returns CDR1 MNHEY and CDR2 SMNVEV (reference sequence). This specimen comes from a study of CD8 T cells in Susac syndrome. Random hexamers primed reverse transcription of about 0.5 to 1 ug RNA. TCRdb analysed the immunoSEQ multiplex PCR reads with MiXCR anew, one entry per CDR3 protein. In the table there are about 250,000 distinct CDR3 sequences, 93% of which are singletons. The TCR was taken from a human donor with multiple sclerosis. The sample consisted of CD4+ T cells from PBMCs. V is TRBV27 and J is TRBJ2-1, with D unclear. The CDR3: CASSLPGFHNEQFF. The DNA for the CDR3 is TGTGCCAGCAGTTTACCCGGATTCCACAATGAGCAGTTCTTC.